This T cell receptor beta chain was documented in a study of T cell responses to AZD1222 COVID-19 vaccine. General study results and limits: Nearly half of the spike-specific TCRs reportedly recognize variant regions that carry no mutations. Repertoire samples came only from after the peak T cell response.

A word on this clone: Its antigen is not known.

Looked up from germline, CDR1 is SNHLY and CDR2 is FYNNEI. V lost 7 bases and J 5 bases, leaving 13 bases between the germline ends. The CDR3 length is 13 residues. Some clones are missing from TCRdb's copy, which holds only in-frame ones; the method was immunoSEQ multiplex PCR. The sample carries some 130,000 clones, about 88% recorded once. The sequence was obtained from an adult in good health. The material sequenced was peripheral blood, taken on day 0 of MenACWY control vaccination. J is TRBJ2-3 and V is TRBV2; tentatively, D is TRBD1 (5 bases). In DNA, the CDR3 is TGTGCCAGCAAGCCTCGTACAGGAGATACGCAGTATTTT. Amino acid sequence: CASKPRTGDTQYF.